This note documents a single TCR beta chain sequence. These data are taken from a study of T cell clones after liver transplantation. About the study: Graft-donor-reactive sequences were compared with third-party-reactive TCRbeta sequences from pre-transplant mixed lymphocyte reactions. Draws occurred before transplant, before withdrawal, and after complete or failed withdrawal.

Using immunoSEQ multiplex PCR, the repertoire was profiled, and TCRdb retains in-frame clones only, with some absent. The data show tens of thousands of clones, 70% to 75% seen once. This CDR3 comprises 12 residues. The V gene's germline CDR1 is MDHEN and CDR2 SYDVKM. With 7 bases removed from V and 0 bases from J, the gap between germline ends came to 7 bases. This material consisted of CD4+ T cells from blood, taken before liver transplant. The chain has TRBV28 and TRBJ2-7, with a weak D call TRBD1 (5 bases). This sequence originates from a human donor who received a liver transplant. The DNA of the CDR3 is TGTGCCAGCACAACAGGCTCCTACGAGCAGTACTTC. Protein sequence: CASTTGSYEQYF.